This T cell receptor (beta chain) originates from a study of OX40 agonist ivuxolimab in advanced cancers. Turning to the study itself: Patients receiving dose escalation had hepatocellular carcinoma, melanoma, renal cell or head and neck cancer.

This clone was found a few times. Antigen specificity is unknown. Overall study findings and caveats: Low levels of normalized T-cell clonal expansion also appeared in some nonresponders. At doses 0.1 to 3.0 mg/kg, CD4+ and CD8+ clones expanded.

The data were produced by immunoSEQ multiplex PCR, yet TCRdb's version contains in-frame clones alone and is incomplete. The sample has just over 80,000 clones, around nine tenths seen once. Trimming cost V 7 bases and J 4 bases, with 14 bases left between them. Germline lookup yields CDR1 MNHEY and CDR2 SMNVEV (reference sequence). The CDR3 runs 15 residues. This specimen was CD4+ or CD8+ T cells sorted from blood, taken in a trial of the OX40 agonist ivuxolimab. The TCR originated in an adult with an advanced solid tumor such as melanoma, head and neck, liver or kidney cancer. The rearrangement uses TRBV27 and TRBJ2-6, with D perhaps TRBD2 (5 bases). CDR3 in amino acids: CASTSEGDGANVLTF. The CDR3 DNA reads TGTGCCAGCACTTCCGAGGGAGACGGGGCCAACGTCCTGACTTTC.